This T cell receptor (beta chain) came from a study of blood T cell repertoires in COVID-19. Study-level background: From T cells, B-cell-depleted T cells, or PBMCs came the material, which was cDNA or gDNA.

The CDR3 has 17 amino acids. Germline trimming cut 1 base from V and 5 bases from J; bases unmatched to any gene: 6. CDR1 is SGHRS, CDR2 YFSETQ, per germline. Original analysis: Reference gene primer amplification in the assay estimated nucleated cell counts. Repertoires were generated with immunoSEQ multiplex PCR, while TCRdb's copy carries only in-frame clones and drops some. That table gives V, J and clone size, and the DNA gave D and trimming. The sample contains 100,000 to 130,000 clones, approximately 85% of which appear only once. This sequence originates from a human donor in a cohort sampled during active COVID-19. The chain links TRBV5-1 to TRBJ2-1; 13 nucleotides align to TRBD2. The sample comprised peripheral blood. The CDR3 loop reads CASSLTSGRASDNEQFF. The CDR3 coding sequence is TGCGCCAGCAGCTTGACTAGCGGGAGGGCCTCAGACAATGAGCAGTTCTTC.